This TCR beta chain came from a study of spatial heterogeneity in lung cancer (dated by TCRdb to between 2017 and 2020). Regarding the research as a whole: The donors were 70 or so patients from the lung TRACERx cohort who had early-stage, untreated non-small cell lung cancer. Follow-up PBMC samples were sequenced whenever the samples were available, and the median time to follow-up was approximately 24 months after resection. More beta-chain than alpha-chain transcripts were consistently detected, likely reflecting higher beta-chain transcript abundance. Both alpha and beta chains were TCR-sequenced in around 220 tumor regions, about 69 matched nontumor lung samples and over 55 PBMC samples obtained at surgery. In non-small cell lung cancer, the study made a quantitative comparison of TCR alpha and beta repertoires among multiple tumor regions, matched nontumor lung and blood. In the raw uncorrected reads, each unique combination of TCR and UMI appeared on average more than ten times. Nonsynonymous mutation counts, determined by whole-exome sequencing of tumor tissue, were related to TCR repertoire features.

Details on this clonotype: What antigen it recognizes has not been identified. Nothing much larger sits one base from this clone, and base qualities are not available.

Here is what the overall study found, with its caveats: Confirming at a functional level the hypothesis that regional TCRs recognize regional mutations was considered to require additional single-cell paired TCR alpha and beta sequencing. Comparisons of baseline and follow-up blood repertoires included only about 15 patients. Ubiquitous expanded tumor TCRs were detected in blood more often at tumor resection than at routine follow-up.

This sample's time point label indicates: blood at routine non-recurrence follow-up after resection. TCR sequencing used whole RNA extracted from tumor and nontumor lung tissue, or from cryopreserved PBMC samples, without cell sorting. Patients were selected for TCR sequencing only if sufficient RNA was available from at least two tumor regions. Preparation of the library involved 5' RACE. Sequencing used a NextSeq 500. To allow correction of PCR and sequencing errors, the TCR library protocol tagged every TCR cDNA molecule with a unique molecular identifier. The study's processing was this. Decombinator tools were used for TCR identification, UMI-based error correction and CDR3 extraction. Expanded TCRs were defined as those above a frequency of 2 per 1,000, corresponding to the top 1% of the tumor frequency distribution. Renyi diversity was computed with the R vegan package after each repertoire had been subsampled 100 times to 5,000 TCRs. CDR3 similarity networks were constructed using string-kernel similarity of amino acid triplets, with links drawn between CDR3s whose pairwise similarity was above 0.82. TCRdb handled the public reads itself, with Q25 trimming in fastp and clone calling in MiXCR, and kept productive beta chains. For every CDR3 protein sequence, its rows merge into one entry that carries the most common genes and DNA. TCRdb's processing, not the authors' own work, is the source of the V and J calls. The sample has some 120,000 distinct CDR3 sequences on record, 12% of them singletons. The ten largest clones capture 15% to 20% of the sample.

Sequenced here: PBMCs, sampled at follow-up. This receptor was obtained from a male donor with early-stage non-small cell lung cancer.

In nucleotides, the sequence is TGCGCCAGCAGCCTGGACAGGGGCGAGCAGTACTTC. The encoded protein is CASSLDRGEQYF. Rearrangement joined TRBV5-1 to TRBJ2-7; TRBD1 aligns with 9 central bases. V is trimmed back by 4 bases and J by 6 bases, and the junction contains 2 bases that no gene match accounts for. From its cysteine to its phenylalanine, the CDR3 spans 12 amino acids. Of all the DNA, just the CDR3 is kept, 36 bases in frame from base 1. The germline V gene supplies CDR1 SGHRS and CDR2 YFSETQ.